This is a list of T cell receptor beta chains from one sample in a study of cytomegalovirus exposure and HLA in healthy donors. Measured with immunoSEQ multiplex PCR; TCRdb has only the in-frame clones, and not every one. The sample includes around 130,000 clones, roughly 79% seen only once; the top ten take approximately 1.6%. The sample taken for sequencing was PBMCs. All receptors come from a woman younger than 35 in good health and CMV-seronegative. Each CDR3 is given with its conserved first and last residue. A row's size may be missing; if present it is once, few, many or a size class.

v_call: TRBV2; j_call: TRBJ2-2; clone_size: NA; cdr3_aa: CASSEDRASGELFF
v_call: TRBV6-4; j_call: TRBJ2-3; clone_size: NA; cdr3_aa: CASSPLTGAGTDTQYF
v_call: TRBV10-1; j_call: TRBJ2-1; clone_size: NA; cdr3_aa: CASSEYLNLGEQFF
v_call: TRBV2; j_call: TRBJ2-7; clone_size: NA; cdr3_aa: CASSGGSARNEQYF
v_call: TRBV10-3; j_call: TRBJ2-3; clone_size: few; cdr3_aa: CAIALAASTDTQYF
v_call: TRBV5-1; j_call: TRBJ2-5; clone_size: NA; cdr3_aa: CASSLRGLGQTQYF
v_call: TRBV7-9; j_call: TRBJ1-2; clone_size: NA; cdr3_aa: CASSRANYGYTF
v_call: TRBV4-1; j_call: TRBJ2-7; clone_size: NA; cdr3_aa: CASSRTSASYEQYF
v_call: TRBV14; j_call: TRBJ1-2; clone_size: NA; cdr3_aa: CASSFDRGYGYTF
v_call: TRBV7-9; j_call: TRBJ1-4; clone_size: NA; cdr3_aa: CASSLANNEKLFF
v_call: TRBV5-1; j_call: TRBJ2-3; clone_size: once; cdr3_aa: CASSVGQGTTDTQYF
v_call: TRBV30; j_call: TRBJ2-7; clone_size: NA; cdr3_aa: CAWSVRDGFSYEQYF
v_call: TRBV5-4; j_call: TRBJ1-2; clone_size: NA; cdr3_aa: CASRLAQDADGYTF